The clone carrying this TCR beta chain came up a few times. The CDR3 runs 16 residues. Germline CDR1 is LGHNA and CDR2 is YNFKEQ. V was pared by 1 base and J by 4 bases, with 15 bases between. The sample comes from a study of shared T cell receptors in the human thymus. Sequencing was performed with immunoSEQ multiplex PCR; in TCRdb, only in-frame clones are kept and a portion is missing. The data contain about 540,000 clones, approximately 80% of them singletons. These data also formed part of another study, on human thymus T cells. That source adds: Resections from corrective heart surgery supplied the thymus tissue.

The TCR originated in a boy younger than two with a congenital heart defect. The source material was thymocytes. The chain recombines TRBV4-2 with TRBJ2-3, with unresolved D. The CDR3 region has the DNA TGTGCCAGCAGCCAAGTAATAGTCCGTCGCCCAGATACGCAGTATTTT. Amino acids: CASSQVIVRRPDTQYF.